The clone carrying this T cell receptor (beta chain) was seen repeatedly, ten times or more. Through Arm-PCR of CDR3 regions and iRepertoire HTBI primers, TCR beta libraries were built. Using its own MiXCR run on the multiplex PCR reads, TCRdb lists one record per CDR3 protein. Of 550,000 or so distinct CDR3 sequences in the sample, about 12% were seen once. These data belong to a study of regulatory T cells in long-lasting Graves disease. The time point was: newly diagnosed GD, antithyroid drugs for less than 3 months. Construction of the TCR library relied on RNA isolated from PBMCs. Germline CDR1 and CDR2: LGHDT and YNNKEL (reference sequence). The CDR3 has 14 amino acids. The V gene end was trimmed by 1 base and the J gene end by 4 bases; junction bases not matched to a gene: 1. These records were also assigned to another study, of T cells in Graves' hyperthyroidism and ophthalmopathy.

This chain joins TRBV3-1 and TRBJ2-3; 8 positions match TRBD2. The sequencing here drew on peripheral blood mononuclear cells (PBMCs), taken at new diagnosis, from a patient treated with antithyroid drugs. The receptor was isolated from a woman aged 30 to 39 with Graves disease. The CDR3 spells CASSQGLASDTQYF. The DNA of the CDR3 is TGTGCCAGCAGCCAAGGACTAGCGTCAGATACGCAGTATTTT.